These 32 T cell receptor beta chains share one sample of origin, sequenced in a study of blood T cells in healthy people across ages. For the second PCR, which ran for about 7 to 11 cycles, a sample-barcoded 5' primer and a J-beta primer mix were used. Via MiXCR, TCRdb re-called the 5' RACE reads, giving one row per CDR3 protein. The table lists 650,000 to 950,000 distinct CDR3 sequences, around 45% of them singletons. The source material was blood. The receptors here all came from a man aged 55 to 69 in good health.

V and J are TRBV4-3 and TRBJ1-2, with D perhaps matching TRBD1 (5 bases). Per the germline V gene, CDR1 is LGHNA and CDR2 is YSLEER. This CDR3 spans 18 amino acids. Deletions cut 4 bases from V and 4 bases from J, with 25 bases between. The CDR3 region has the DNA TGCGCCAGCAGCCCCACGATCCGGATGGACATTAGGGTCTATGGCTACACCTTC. Encoded protein: CASSPTIRMDIRVYGYTF.

This chain joins TRBV7-2 and TRBJ2-5, with 9 bases fitting TRBD1. Matching the DNA end better, TRBJ2-7 makes the J call doubtful. The CDR3 spans 14 residues. From germline, CDR1 is SGHTA and CDR2 FQGNSA. The CDR3 protein is CASRTGQGFYEQYF. The CDR3 region has the DNA TGTGCCAGCAGGACGGGACAGGGATTTTACGAGCAGTACTTC.

This clonotype was seen only a few times. This chain connects TRBV11-1 to TRBJ1-6; 7 bases fit TRBD1. V gave up 5 bases and J gave up 7 bases; unmatched junction bases: 5. The germline V gene has CDR1 SGHAT and CDR2 FQDESV (reference sequence). This CDR3 is 14 amino acids long. DNA for the CDR3: TGTGCCAGCAGCCGGGACAGAAAGAATTCACCCCTCCACTTT. Its translation: CASSRDRKNSPLHF.

This chain links TRBV4-3 with TRBJ2-1; perhaps TRBD1 as D (6 bases). The V end lost 0 bases, the J end lost 5 bases, and 11 bases lay between the germline ends. CDR1 and CDR2 (germline): LGHNA, YSLEER. CDR3 length equals 15 residues. The CDR3 nucleotides are TGCGCCAGCAGCCAAGAGTGGACAGAGAACAATGAGCAGTTCTTC. It specifies CASSQEWTENNEQFF.

There are a few counts of this clonotype. J is TRBJ2-4 and V is TRBV5-6, with no clear D. The CDR3 runs to 12 residues. Germline V CDR1 and CDR2: SGHDT, YYEEEE. The germline V and J ends were trimmed by 7 bases and 5 bases, with 10 bases remaining between them. CDR3 sequence: CASSGSENIQYF. CDR3 in DNA: TGTGCCAGCTCGGGCAGTGAAAACATTCAGTACTTC.

The rearrangement links TRBV3-1 to TRBJ1-1; D gene unclear. V lost 2 bases to trimming and J lost 10 bases, with 14 bases between them. CDR1 is LGHDT, CDR2 YNNKEL, per germline (reference sequence). The CDR3 is 13 residues long. The CDR3 nucleotides read TGTGCCAGCAGCCAATCAGCCCCTGTGGGAGCTTTCTTT. It codes for CASSQSAPVGAFF.

CDR3 residues: CASSYGAGVSYEQYF. The CDR3 DNA is TGCGCCAGCAGCTACGGGGCAGGGGTTTCCTACGAGCAGTACTTC. The chain is built from TRBV5-1 and TRBJ2-7; tentative D call: TRBD1 (6 bases). The V end was cut by 3 bases, the J end by 1 base, with 14 bases between. From germline, CDR1 is SGHRS and CDR2 YFSETQ. This CDR3 is 15 amino acids long. Full variable domain (rest looked up from reference TRBV5-1 and TRBJ2-7): KAGVTQTPRYLIKTRGQQVTLSCSPISGHRSVSWYQQTPGQGLQFLFEYFSETQRNKGNFPGRFSGRQFSNSRSEMNVSTLELGDSALYLCASSYGAGVSYEQYFGPGTRLTVT.

The chain is built from TRBV6-2 or TRBV6-3 and TRBJ1-1; D remains unclear. The CDR3 spans 12 residues. V dropped 7 bases and J dropped 5 bases, with 11 bases sitting between them. Looked up from germline, CDR1 is MNHEY and CDR2 is SVGEGT. CDR3 sequence (DNA): TGTGCCAGCACATTCGGGGTTACTGAAGCTTTCTTT. Translation gives CASTFGVTEAFF.

The J gene is TRBJ1-1, the V gene TRBV12-3 or TRBV12-4; D is perhaps TRBD1 (6 bases). This CDR3 has 15 amino acids. Trimming took 7 bases from V and 1 from J, leaving 16 bases between them. In nucleotides, the CDR3 is TGTGCCAGCAACCTGGACAGCAGTACGAACACTGAAGCTTTCTTT. Translation gives CASNLDSSTNTEAFF.

The rearrangement uses TRBV28 and TRBJ1-6; no firm D call. CDR3 size: 15 residues. Trimming removed 5 bases at V and 8 bases at J, with 16 bases between. Germline V CDR1 and CDR2: MDHEN, SYDVKM. In nucleotides, the CDR3 is TGTGCCAGCAGTCATGCTTGGAGCTTGGATTCACCCCTCCACTTT. Protein product: CASSHAWSLDSPLHF.

There are a few counts of this clonotype. As DNA, the CDR3 is TGTGCCAGCAGCGTAGACCCCAGCTTGGGATACAATGAGCAGTTCTTC. It specifies CASSVDPSLGYNEQFF. The chain recombines TRBV9 with TRBJ2-1, with D unclear. Germline loops: CDR1 SGDLS, CDR2 YYNGEE. Trimming removed 0 bases at V and 4 bases at J, with 14 bases between. The CDR3 totals 16 residues.

The CDR3 region has the DNA TGTGCCAGCAGTTTCGGGACTAGGAGCTCCTACAATGAGCAGTTCTTC. Translation gives CASSFGTRSSYNEQFF. The J gene is TRBJ2-1, the V gene TRBV27; 8 nucleotides agree with TRBD2. CDR1 is MNHEY and CDR2 is SMNVEV in the germline V gene (reference sequence). The CDR3 runs to 16 residues. V lost 3 bases, J lost 0 bases, and 4 bases stayed unmatched.

J is TRBJ1-4 and V is TRBV7-9; D uncertain. The germline gives CDR1 SEHNR, CDR2 FQNEAQ (reference sequence). The CDR3 covers 15 residues. Trimming cost V 5 bases and J 3 bases, with 13 bases left between them. The CDR3 sequence: CASSLRTVANEKLFF. The CDR3 DNA reads as TGTGCCAGCAGCCTCCGGACGGTGGCTAATGAAAAACTGTTTTTT.

The chain joins TRBV29-1 to TRBJ2-7; D possibly corresponds to TRBD2 (6 bases). The J call may be wrong; the DNA end is better matched by TRBJ2-5. The CDR3 is 12 amino acids. Per the germline V gene, CDR1 is SQVTM and CDR2 is ANQGSEA. This chain's CDR3 is CSGGGLRETQYF. In DNA, the CDR3 is TGCAGCGGGGGAGGATTGAGGGAGACCCAGTACTTC.

This clonotype turned up a few times. This chain joins TRBV5-5 and TRBJ2-5; D remains unclear. The CDR3 is made up of 14 amino acids. The germline V gene encodes CDR1 SGHKS and CDR2 YYEKEE (reference sequence). Trimming stripped 4 bases from V and 2 bases from J, with 12 bases between. CDR3 coding DNA: TGTGCCAGCAGCCACCTACGAGGACAAGAGACCCAGTACTTC. It codes for CASSHLRGQETQYF.

This chain joins TRBV5-1 and TRBJ1-1; a weak D match, TRBD1 (5 bases). Trimming pared 4 bases from V and 6 bases from J, leaving 7 bases between. The CDR3 sequence is 11 residues long. Germline CDR1 SGHRS, CDR2 YFSETQ. The CDR3 protein is CASSQGSEAFF. For the CDR3, the DNA is TGCGCCAGCAGCCAGGGATCTGAAGCTTTCTTT.

The chain couples TRBV20-1 to TRBJ2-3, with D uncertain. V dropped 2 bases and J dropped 0 bases, with 18 bases sitting between them. CDR1 is DFQATT, CDR2 SNEGSKA, per germline (reference sequence). CDR3 size: 17 residues. This chain's CDR3 is CSARQTPWQSSTDTQYF. CDR3 DNA: TGCAGTGCTAGACAGACCCCTTGGCAGTCAAGCACAGATACGCAGTATTTT.

The J gene is TRBJ2-3, the V gene TRBV4-3, with 11 bases aligning to TRBD2. The V gene end was trimmed by 4 bases and the J gene end by 8 bases; junction bases not matched to a gene: 8. The CDR3 is 15 residues long. Per germline, CDR1 LGHNA and CDR2 YSLEER. The CDR3 here is CASSRGTSGPGTQYF. The CDR3 DNA sequence: TGCGCCAGCAGCCGCGGGACTAGCGGCCCAGGTACGCAGTATTTT.

A single count supports this clonotype. The chain combines TRBV12-3 or TRBV12-4 with TRBJ2-2; D might be TRBD2 (5 bases). The V end was cut by 5 bases, the J end by 1 base, with 23 bases between. The CDR3 totals 19 residues. CDR3 sequence reads: CASSPGLGSRSRNTGELFF. CDR3 nucleotides: TGTGCCAGCAGTCCTGGACTGGGAAGCCGTTCTAGGAACACCGGGGAGCTGTTTTTT.

This clonotype was observed a handful of times. CDR3 DNA: TGCAGCACGTCCACCGGGACAGGCCAAGGGGATACGCAGTATTTT. It encodes CSTSTGTGQGDTQYF. V and J are TRBV29-1 and TRBJ2-3; 8 nucleotides align to TRBD1. This CDR3 region has 15 residues. Per the germline V gene, CDR1 is SQVTM and CDR2 is ANQGSEA. The ends lost 8 bases at V and 6 bases at J; junction bases unmatched: 16.

This clonotype was observed once. The chain combines TRBV6-2 or TRBV6-3 with TRBJ2-3; tentatively, D is TRBD1 (5 bases). The germline CDR1 and CDR2 sequences are MNHEY and SVGEGT. The V gene lost 2 bases and the J gene lost 0 bases, with 12 bases spanning the gap. The CDR3 runs to 16 residues. CDR3 sequence reads: CASSYGAGRSTDTQYF. For the CDR3, the DNA is TGTGCCAGCAGTTACGGGGCAGGGCGGAGCACAGATACGCAGTATTTT.

The CDR3 nucleotides read TGTGCCAGCAGCAATCAACGACAGAGGACAGATACGCAGTATTTT. The encoded protein is CASSNQRQRTDTQYF. V usage is TRBV7-2 and J usage is TRBJ2-3, with D tentatively TRBD1 (5 bases). The CDR3 is made up of 15 amino acids. Germline values: CDR1 SGHTA, CDR2 FQGNSA. Trimming removed 5 bases from V and 3 bases from J, with 15 bases in between. The whole variable domain, filled in from reference TRBV7-2 and TRBJ2-3, reads GAGVSQSPSNKVTEKGKDVELRCDPISGHTALYWYRQSLGQGLEFLIYFQGNSAPDKSGLPSDRFSAERTGGSVSTLTIQRTQQEDSAVYLCASSNQRQRTDTQYFGPGTRLTVL.

The chain links TRBV20-1 to TRBJ2-4; TRBD1 aligns across 10 bases. Near its end, the DNA agrees better with TRBJ2-7, so the J call may be wrong. Looked up from germline, CDR1 is DFQATT and CDR2 is SNEGSKA (reference sequence). This CDR3 is built from 13 residues. The CDR3 DNA reads TGCAGTGCTGCGACAGGGGGCTTAAACGAGCAGTACTTC. Protein sequence: CSAATGGLNEQYF.

In regard to this clonotype: At one end, the junction sequence differs from germline, possibly due to a read error. The chain joins TRBV25-1 to TRBJ2-1; TRBD2 matches 12 bases. In germline, CDR1 is MGHDK, CDR2 SYGVNS. This CDR3 is built from 17 residues. The CDR3 spells CASSGAASGGVYNERFF. The CDR3 DNA reads TGTGCCAGCAGTGGGGCGGCTAGCGGGGGGGTCTACAATGAGCGGTTCTTC.

The V gene is TRBV6-6, the J gene TRBJ1-6; 8 bases are a match to TRBD1. Unmatched junction bases numbered 5, after V lost 6 bases and J lost 7 bases. CDR1 and CDR2 (germline): MNHNY, SVGAGI (reference sequence). The CDR3 has 14 residues. The CDR3 protein is CASRDRGENSPLHF. The CDR3, as DNA: TGTGCCAGCAGAGACAGGGGAGAAAATTCACCCCTCCACTTT.

The V gene is TRBV12-3 or TRBV12-4, the J gene TRBJ1-1, with D possibly TRBD1 on 5 matching bases. Trimming removed 3 bases at V and 5 bases at J, with 19 bases between. The CDR3 is made up of 16 amino acids. This chain's CDR3 is CASSFQPQGAGTEAFF. CDR3 in DNA: TGTGCCAGCAGTTTCCAGCCTCAGGGAGCTGGGACTGAAGCTTTCTTT.

The V call is TRBV10-3, the J call TRBJ2-3, with a weak D call TRBD2 (7 bases). CDR1 and CDR2 from the germline V gene are ENHRY and SYGVKD. The CDR3 totals 15 residues. V was clipped by 4 bases and J by 3 bases, with 14 bases between them. The CDR3 DNA follows: TGTGCCATCAGTGTTGCCGGGGGGCCTACAGATACGCAGTATTTT. Translation gives CAISVAGGPTDTQYF.

Ten or more counts support this clonotype. This chain uses TRBV29-1 with TRBJ2-7; 10 positions agree with TRBD1. The CDR3 has 16 residues. V lost 6 bases and J lost 1; bases outside the gene matches: 12. Germline CDR1 reads SQVTM; CDR2 reads ANQGSEA. The CDR3 region is CSVYLRRDRGSYEQYF. The CDR3 region has the DNA TGCAGCGTCTACCTCCGCCGGGACAGGGGATCCTACGAGCAGTACTTC.

There are a few counts of this clonotype. This chain uses TRBV28 with TRBJ2-7; 12 positions agree with TRBD2. The CDR3 spans 19 residues. In germline, CDR1 is MDHEN, CDR2 SYDVKM. The trim removed 6 bases at V and 7 bases at J, leaving 22 bases unmatched. CDR3 loop: CASRVYGASGGVLDNEQYF. The CDR3 bases are TGTGCCAGCAGGGTCTACGGGGCTAGCGGGGGGGTGCTGGACAATGAGCAGTACTTC. Together with reference TRBV28 and TRBJ2-7, the CDR3 gives the full variable domain: DVKVTQSSRYLVKRTGEKVFLECVQDMDHENMFWYRQDPGLGLRLIYFSYDVKMKEKGDIPEGYSVSREKKERFSLILESASTNQTSMYLCASRVYGASGGVLDNEQYFGPGTRLTVT.

About this clonotype itself: An end of the junction does not agree with germline; a read error may underlie this. The rearrangement uses TRBV2 and TRBJ2-7, with no clear D. This CDR3 comprises 13 residues. Germline V gene sequence: CDR1 SNHLY, CDR2 FYNNEI. The CDR3 loop is CTSRRTLTHEQYF. CDR3 DNA sequence: TGTACCAGCAGGCGGACCCTAACCCACGAGCAGTACTTC.

CDR3 in amino acids: CSARAGGISYEQYF. The CDR3 bases are TGCAGTGCTAGAGCAGGTGGGATCTCCTACGAGCAGTACTTC. This sequence joins TRBV20-1 and TRBJ2-7; D unclear. Germline assignment: CDR1 DFQATT and CDR2 SNEGSKA (reference sequence). This CDR3 is 14 amino acids long. V shed 1 base and J shed 0 bases, with 10 bases lying between them.

The chain is built from TRBV12-3 or TRBV12-4 and TRBJ2-5; 7 bases map to TRBD2. The junction had 6 bases not matched to a gene; V was cut back by 6 bases and J by 2 bases. The CDR3 sequence is 14 residues long. The CDR3 DNA is TGTGCCAGCAGCCCTCGACTAGCTCAAGAGACCCAGTACTTC. It translates to CASSPRLAQETQYF.